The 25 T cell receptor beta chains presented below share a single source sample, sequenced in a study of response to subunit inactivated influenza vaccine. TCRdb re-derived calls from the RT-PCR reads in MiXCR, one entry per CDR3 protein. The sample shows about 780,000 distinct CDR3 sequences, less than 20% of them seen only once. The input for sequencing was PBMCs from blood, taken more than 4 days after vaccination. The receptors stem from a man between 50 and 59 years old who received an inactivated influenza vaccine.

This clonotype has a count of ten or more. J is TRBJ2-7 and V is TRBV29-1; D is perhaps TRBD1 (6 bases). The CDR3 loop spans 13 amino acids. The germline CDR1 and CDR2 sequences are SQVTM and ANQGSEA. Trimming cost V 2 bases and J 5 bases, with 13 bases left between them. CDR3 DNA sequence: TGCAGCGTTGAAAGGGTCAGGGGTGACGAGCAGTACTTC. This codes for CSVERVRGDEQYF.

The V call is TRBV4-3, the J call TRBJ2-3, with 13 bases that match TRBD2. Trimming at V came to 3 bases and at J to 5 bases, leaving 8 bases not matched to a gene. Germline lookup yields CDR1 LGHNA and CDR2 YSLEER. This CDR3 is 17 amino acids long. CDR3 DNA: TGCGCCAGCAGCCACTCCCGGACTAGCGGGAGTGTAGATACGCAGTATTTT. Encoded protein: CASSHSRTSGSVDTQYF.

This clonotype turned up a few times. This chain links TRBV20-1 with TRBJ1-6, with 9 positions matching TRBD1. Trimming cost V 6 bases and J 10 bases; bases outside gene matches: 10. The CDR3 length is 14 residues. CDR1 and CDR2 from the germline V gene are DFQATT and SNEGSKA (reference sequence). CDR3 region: CSAKGQGTGSPLHF. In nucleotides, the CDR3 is TGCAGTGCCAAGGGACAGGGTACCGGATCACCCCTCCACTTT.

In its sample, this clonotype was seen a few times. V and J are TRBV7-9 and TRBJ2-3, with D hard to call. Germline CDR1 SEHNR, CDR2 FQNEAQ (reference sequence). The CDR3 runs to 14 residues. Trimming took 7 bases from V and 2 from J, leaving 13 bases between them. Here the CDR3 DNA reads TGTGCCAGCAACCACGTAGGATACACAGATACGCAGTATTTT. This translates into CASNHVGYTDTQYF. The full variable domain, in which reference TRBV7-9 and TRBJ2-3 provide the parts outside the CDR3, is DTGVSQNPRHKITKRGQNVTFRCDPISEHNRLYWYRQTLGQGPEFLTYFQNEAQLEKSRLLSDRFSAERPKGSFSTLEIQRTEQGDSAMYLCASNHVGYTDTQYFGPGTRLTVL.

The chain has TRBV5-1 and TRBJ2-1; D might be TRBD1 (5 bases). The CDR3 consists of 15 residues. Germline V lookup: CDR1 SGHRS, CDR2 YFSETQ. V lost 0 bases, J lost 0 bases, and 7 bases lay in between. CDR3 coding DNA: TGCGCCAGCAGCTTGGAAAGGGGCTCCTACAATGAGCAGTTCTTC. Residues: CASSLERGSYNEQFF.

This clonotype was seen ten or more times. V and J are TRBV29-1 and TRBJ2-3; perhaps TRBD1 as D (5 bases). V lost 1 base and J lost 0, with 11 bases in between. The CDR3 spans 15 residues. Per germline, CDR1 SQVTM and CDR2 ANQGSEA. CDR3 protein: CSVEGDRDSTDTQYF. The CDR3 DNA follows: TGCAGCGTTGAAGGAGACAGAGACAGCACAGATACGCAGTATTTT.

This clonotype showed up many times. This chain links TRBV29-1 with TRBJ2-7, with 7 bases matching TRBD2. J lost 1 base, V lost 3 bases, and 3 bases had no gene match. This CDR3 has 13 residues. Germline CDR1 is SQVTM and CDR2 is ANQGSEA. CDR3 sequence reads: CSVDREGSYEQYF. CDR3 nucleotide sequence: TGCAGCGTTGACAGGGAGGGGTCCTACGAGCAGTACTTC.

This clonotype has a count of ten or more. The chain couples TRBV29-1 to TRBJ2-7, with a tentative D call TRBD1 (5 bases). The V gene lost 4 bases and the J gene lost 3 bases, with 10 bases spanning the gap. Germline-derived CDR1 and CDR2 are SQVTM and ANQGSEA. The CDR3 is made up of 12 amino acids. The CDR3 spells CSVGQSGYEQYF. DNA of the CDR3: TGCAGCGTTGGACAGTCTGGCTACGAGCAGTACTTC.

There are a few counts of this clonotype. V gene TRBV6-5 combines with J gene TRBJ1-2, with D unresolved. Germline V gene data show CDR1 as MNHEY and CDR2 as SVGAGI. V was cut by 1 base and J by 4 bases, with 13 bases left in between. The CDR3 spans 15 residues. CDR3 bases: TGTGCCAGCAGTTACTTGGATCGCCCTATCTATGGCTACACCTTC. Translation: CASSYLDRPIYGYTF.

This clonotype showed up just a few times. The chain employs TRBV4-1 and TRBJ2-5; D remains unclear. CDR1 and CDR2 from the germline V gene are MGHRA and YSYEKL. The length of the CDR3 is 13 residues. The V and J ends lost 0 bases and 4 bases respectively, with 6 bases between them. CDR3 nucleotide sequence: TGCGCCAGCAGCCAAGAAACGGGAGAGACCCAGTACTTC. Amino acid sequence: CASSQETGETQYF.

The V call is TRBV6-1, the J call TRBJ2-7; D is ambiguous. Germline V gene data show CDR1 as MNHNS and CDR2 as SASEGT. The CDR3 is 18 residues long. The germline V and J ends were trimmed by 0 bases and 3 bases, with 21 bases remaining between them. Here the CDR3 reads CASSEANNHYIGLYEQYF. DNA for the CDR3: TGTGCCAGCAGTGAAGCGAATAATCACTACATCGGTCTCTACGAGCAGTACTTC.

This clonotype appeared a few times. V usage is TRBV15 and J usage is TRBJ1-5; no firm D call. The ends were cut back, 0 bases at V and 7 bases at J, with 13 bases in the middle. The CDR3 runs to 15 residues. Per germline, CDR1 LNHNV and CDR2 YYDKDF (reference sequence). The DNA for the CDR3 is TGTGCCACCAGCAGAGAGCCCGGGCTCGGGCAGCCCCAGCATTTT. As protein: CATSREPGLGQPQHF.

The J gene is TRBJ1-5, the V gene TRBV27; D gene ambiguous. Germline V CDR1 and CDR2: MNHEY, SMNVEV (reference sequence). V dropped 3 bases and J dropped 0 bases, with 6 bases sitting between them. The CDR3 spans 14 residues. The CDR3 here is CASSFGFSNQPQHF. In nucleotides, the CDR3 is TGTGCCAGCAGTTTTGGGTTTAGCAATCAGCCCCAGCATTTT.

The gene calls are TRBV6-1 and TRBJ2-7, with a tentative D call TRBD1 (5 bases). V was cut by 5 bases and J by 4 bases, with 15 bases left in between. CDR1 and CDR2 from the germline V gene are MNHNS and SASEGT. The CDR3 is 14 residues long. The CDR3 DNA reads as TGTGCCAGCAGTCAACAGGCAGGGTATTACGAGCAGTACTTC. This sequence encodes CASSQQAGYYEQYF.

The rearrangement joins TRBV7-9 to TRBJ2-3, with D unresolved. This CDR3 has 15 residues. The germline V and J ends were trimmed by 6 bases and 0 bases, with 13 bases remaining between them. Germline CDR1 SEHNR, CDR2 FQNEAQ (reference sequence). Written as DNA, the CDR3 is TGTGCCAGCAGTAGTAGAACAACGAGCACAGATACGCAGTATTTT. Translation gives CASSSRTTSTDTQYF.

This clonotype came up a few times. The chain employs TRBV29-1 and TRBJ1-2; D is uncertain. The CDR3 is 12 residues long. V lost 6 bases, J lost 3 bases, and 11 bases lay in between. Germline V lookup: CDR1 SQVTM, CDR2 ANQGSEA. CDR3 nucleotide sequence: TGCAGCGTACGGTACCTTGACTATGGCTACACCTTC. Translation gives CSVRYLDYGYTF.

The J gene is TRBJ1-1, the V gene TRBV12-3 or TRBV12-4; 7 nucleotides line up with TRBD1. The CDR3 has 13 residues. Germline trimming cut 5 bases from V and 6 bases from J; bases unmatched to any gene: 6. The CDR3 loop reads CASSAGGVAEAFF. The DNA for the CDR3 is TGTGCCAGCAGTGCAGGGGGAGTGGCTGAAGCTTTCTTT.

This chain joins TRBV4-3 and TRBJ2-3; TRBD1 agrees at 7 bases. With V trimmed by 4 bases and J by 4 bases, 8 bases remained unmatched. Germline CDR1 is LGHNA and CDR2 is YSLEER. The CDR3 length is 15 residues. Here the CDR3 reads CASSRDSEGADTQYF. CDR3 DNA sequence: TGCGCCAGCAGCCGGGACAGTGAGGGAGCAGATACGCAGTATTTT.

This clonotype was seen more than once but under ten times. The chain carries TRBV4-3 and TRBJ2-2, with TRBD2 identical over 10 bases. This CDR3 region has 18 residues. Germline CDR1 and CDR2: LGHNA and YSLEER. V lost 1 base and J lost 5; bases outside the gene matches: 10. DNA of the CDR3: TGCGCCAGCAGCCAAGGGAGCGGAGCGGGGGGGCGGACCGGGGAGCTGTTTTTT. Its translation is CASSQGSGAGGRTGELFF.

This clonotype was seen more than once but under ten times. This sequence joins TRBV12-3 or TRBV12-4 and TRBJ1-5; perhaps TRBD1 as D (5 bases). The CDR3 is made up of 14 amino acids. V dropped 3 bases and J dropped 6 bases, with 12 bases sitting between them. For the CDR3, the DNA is TGTGCCAGCAGTTTTTCGCAGGGTACTCAGCCCCAGCATTTT. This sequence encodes CASSFSQGTQPQHF.

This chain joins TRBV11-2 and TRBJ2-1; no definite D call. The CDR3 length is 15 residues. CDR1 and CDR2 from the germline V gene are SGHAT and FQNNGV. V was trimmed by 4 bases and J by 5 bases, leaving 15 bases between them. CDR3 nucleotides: TGTGCCAGCAGCTACGTTTGGGGTTCGGACAATGAGCAGTTCTTC. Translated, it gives CASSYVWGSDNEQFF.

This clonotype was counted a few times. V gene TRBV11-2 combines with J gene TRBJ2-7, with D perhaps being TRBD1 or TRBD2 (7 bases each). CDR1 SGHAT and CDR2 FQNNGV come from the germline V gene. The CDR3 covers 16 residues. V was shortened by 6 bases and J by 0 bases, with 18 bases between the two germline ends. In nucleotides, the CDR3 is TGTGCCAGCAGTAGGGAGGGGGCCCGACTCTCCTACGAGCAGTACTTC. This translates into CASSREGARLSYEQYF.

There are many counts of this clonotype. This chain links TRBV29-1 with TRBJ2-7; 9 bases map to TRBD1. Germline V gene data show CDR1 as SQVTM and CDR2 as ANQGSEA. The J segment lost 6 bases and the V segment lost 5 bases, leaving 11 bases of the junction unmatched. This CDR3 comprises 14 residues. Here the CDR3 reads CSVRSPGTGFEQYF. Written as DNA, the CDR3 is TGCAGCGTTCGTAGTCCCGGGACAGGGTTCGAGCAGTACTTC.

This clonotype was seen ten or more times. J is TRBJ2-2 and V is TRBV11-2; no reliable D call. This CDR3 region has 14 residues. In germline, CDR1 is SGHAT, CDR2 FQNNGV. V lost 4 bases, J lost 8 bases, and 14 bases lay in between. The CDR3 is CASSSNFGNGELFF. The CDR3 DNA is TGTGCCAGCAGCTCCAATTTTGGCAATGGGGAGCTGTTTTTT.

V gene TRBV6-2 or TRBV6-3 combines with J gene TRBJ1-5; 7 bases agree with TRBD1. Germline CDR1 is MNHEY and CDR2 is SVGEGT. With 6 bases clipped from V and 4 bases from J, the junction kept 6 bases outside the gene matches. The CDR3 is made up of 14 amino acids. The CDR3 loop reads CASRGDSSNQPQHF. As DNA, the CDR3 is TGTGCCAGCAGGGGGGACAGCAGTAATCAGCCCCAGCATTTT.